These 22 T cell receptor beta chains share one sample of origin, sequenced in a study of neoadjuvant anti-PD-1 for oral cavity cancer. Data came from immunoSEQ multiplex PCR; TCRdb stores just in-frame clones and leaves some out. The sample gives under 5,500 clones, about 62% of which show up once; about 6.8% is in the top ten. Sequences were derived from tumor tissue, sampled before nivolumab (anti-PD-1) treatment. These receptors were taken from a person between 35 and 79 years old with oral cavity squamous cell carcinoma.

Here the CDR3 reads CASTLTITTDTQYF. In nucleotides, the CDR3 is TGTGCCAGCACCCTGACTATTACCACAGATACGCAGTATTTT. The gene calls are TRBV28 and TRBJ2-3, with D perhaps matching TRBD2 (5 bases). The CDR3 totals 14 residues. The V end was cut by 7 bases, the J end by 2 bases, with 13 bases between. CDR1 MDHEN and CDR2 SYDVKM come from the germline V gene.

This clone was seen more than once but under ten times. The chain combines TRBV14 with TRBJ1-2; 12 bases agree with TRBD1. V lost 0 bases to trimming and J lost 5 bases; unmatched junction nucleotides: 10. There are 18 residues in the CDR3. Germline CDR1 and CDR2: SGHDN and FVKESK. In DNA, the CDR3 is TGTGCCAGCAGCCAAGATCGGGGACAGGGGGCGACTGGTTATGGCTACACCTTC. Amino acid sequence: CASSQDRGQGATGYGYTF.

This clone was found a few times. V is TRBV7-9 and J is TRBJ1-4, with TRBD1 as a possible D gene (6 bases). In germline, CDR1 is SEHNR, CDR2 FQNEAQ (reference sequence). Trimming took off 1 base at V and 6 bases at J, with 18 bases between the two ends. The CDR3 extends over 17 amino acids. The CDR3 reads CASSLVFMAGAYEKLFF. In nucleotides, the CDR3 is TGTGCCAGCAGCTTAGTCTTTATGGCGGGGGCTTATGAAAAACTGTTTTTT.

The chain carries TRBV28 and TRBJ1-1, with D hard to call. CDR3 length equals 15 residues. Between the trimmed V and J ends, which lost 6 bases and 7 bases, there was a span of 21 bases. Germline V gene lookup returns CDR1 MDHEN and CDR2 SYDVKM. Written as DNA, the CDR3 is TGTGCCAGCAGCGCACCGAATGGACGAGCGAGTGAAGCTTTCTTT. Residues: CASSAPNGRASEAFF.

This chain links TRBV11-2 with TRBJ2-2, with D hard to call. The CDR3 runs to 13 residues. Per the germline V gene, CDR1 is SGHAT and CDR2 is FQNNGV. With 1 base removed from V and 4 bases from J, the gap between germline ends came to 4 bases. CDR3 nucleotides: TGTGCCAGCAGCTTAGGCCCCACCGGGGAGCTGTTTTTT. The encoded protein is CASSLGPTGELFF.

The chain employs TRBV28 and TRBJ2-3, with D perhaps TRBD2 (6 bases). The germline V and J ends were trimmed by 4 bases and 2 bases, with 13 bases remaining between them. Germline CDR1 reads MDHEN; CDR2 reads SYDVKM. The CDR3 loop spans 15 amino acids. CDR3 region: CASSSSGVFTDTQYF. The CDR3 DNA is TGTGCCAGCAGTTCCTCGGGGGTTTTCACAGATACGCAGTATTTT.

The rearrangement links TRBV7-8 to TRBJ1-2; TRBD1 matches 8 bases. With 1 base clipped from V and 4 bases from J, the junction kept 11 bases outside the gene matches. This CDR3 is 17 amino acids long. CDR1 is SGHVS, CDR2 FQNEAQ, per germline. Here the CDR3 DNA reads TGTGCCAGCAGCTTAGATGTTGGACAGGGAGGCAGCTATGGCTACACCTTC. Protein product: CASSLDVGQGGSYGYTF.

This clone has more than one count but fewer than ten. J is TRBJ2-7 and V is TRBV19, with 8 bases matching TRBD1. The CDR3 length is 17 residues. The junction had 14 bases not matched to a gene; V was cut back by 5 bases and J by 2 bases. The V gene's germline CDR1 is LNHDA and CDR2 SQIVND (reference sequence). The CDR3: CASSLTQGAASPYEQYF. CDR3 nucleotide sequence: TGTGCCAGTAGTCTAACCCAGGGGGCCGCTTCCCCCTACGAGCAGTACTTC.

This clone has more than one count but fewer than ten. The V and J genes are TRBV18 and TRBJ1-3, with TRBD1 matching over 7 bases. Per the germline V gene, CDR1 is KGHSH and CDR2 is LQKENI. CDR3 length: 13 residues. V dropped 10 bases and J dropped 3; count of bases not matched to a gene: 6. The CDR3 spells CATRQGIGNTIYF. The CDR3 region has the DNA TGTGCCACTCGACAGGGAATTGGAAACACCATATATTTT.

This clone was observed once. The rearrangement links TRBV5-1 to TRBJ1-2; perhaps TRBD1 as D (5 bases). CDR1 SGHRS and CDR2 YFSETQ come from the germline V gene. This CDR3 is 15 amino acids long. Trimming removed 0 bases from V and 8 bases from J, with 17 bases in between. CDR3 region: CASSLASTRGEGYTF. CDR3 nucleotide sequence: TGCGCCAGCAGCTTGGCCTCAACCAGAGGGGAAGGCTACACCTTC.

DNA for the CDR3: TGTGCCAGCATTTCATCAAGCGGACTAGCTGGGACCCAGTACTTC. This codes for CASISSSGLAGTQYF. This chain uses TRBV6-1 with TRBJ2-5; 8 bases fit TRBD2. V was clipped by 7 bases and J by 7 bases; unmatched bases: 14. Germline CDR1 and CDR2: MNHNS and SASEGT. CDR3 length: 15 amino acids.

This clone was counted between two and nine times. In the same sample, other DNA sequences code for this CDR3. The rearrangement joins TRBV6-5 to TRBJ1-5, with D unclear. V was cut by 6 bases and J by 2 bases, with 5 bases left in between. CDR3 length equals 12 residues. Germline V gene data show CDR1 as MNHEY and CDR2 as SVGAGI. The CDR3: CASSGRNQPQHF. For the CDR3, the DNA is TGTGCCAGCAGCGGTCGCAATCAGCCCCAGCATTTT.

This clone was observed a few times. The CDR3 DNA is TGTGCCAGCAGCTTGGGGGAGGGGGAAAAACTGTTTTTT. Protein: CASSLGEGEKLFF. V is TRBV5-4 and J is TRBJ1-4; a weak D match, TRBD1 (5 bases). The CDR3 loop spans 13 amino acids. V was cut by 0 bases and J by 8 bases, with 8 bases left in between. Germline loops: CDR1 SGHNT, CDR2 YYREEE (reference sequence). The entire variable domain, with the rest obtained from reference TRBV5-4 and TRBJ1-4, is as follows: ETGVTQSPTHLIKTRGQQVTLRCSSQSGHNTVSWYQQALGQGPQFIFQYYREEENGRGNFPPRFSGLQFPNYSSELNVNALELDDSALYLCASSLGEGEKLFFGSGTQLSVL.

The CDR3 nucleotides are TGTGCCAGCAGTAAGGCGGGCACTGAAGCTTTCTTT. Translation: CASSKAGTEAFF. V is TRBV28 and J is TRBJ1-1; D remains unclear. The CDR3 is made up of 12 amino acids. Germline V gene lookup returns CDR1 MDHEN and CDR2 SYDVKM. V lost 5 bases and J 4 bases, leaving 8 bases between the germline ends.

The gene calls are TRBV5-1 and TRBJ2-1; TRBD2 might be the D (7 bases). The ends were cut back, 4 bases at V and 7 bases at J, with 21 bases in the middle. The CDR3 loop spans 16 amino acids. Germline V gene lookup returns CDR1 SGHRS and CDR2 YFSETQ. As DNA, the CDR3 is TGCGCCAGCAGCGCGTCCGGGACTACTCAGGGGAATGAGCAGTTCTTC. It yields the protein CASSASGTTQGNEQFF. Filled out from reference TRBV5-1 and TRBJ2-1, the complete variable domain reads KAGVTQTPRYLIKTRGQQVTLSCSPISGHRSVSWYQQTPGQGLQFLFEYFSETQRNKGNFPGRFSGRQFSNSRSEMNVSTLELGDSALYLCASSASGTTQGNEQFFGPGTRLTVL.

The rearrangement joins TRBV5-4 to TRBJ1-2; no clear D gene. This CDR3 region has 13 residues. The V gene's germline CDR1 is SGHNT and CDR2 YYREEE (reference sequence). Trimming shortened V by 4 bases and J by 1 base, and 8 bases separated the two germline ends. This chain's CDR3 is CASSIGVNYGYTF. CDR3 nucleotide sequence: TGTGCCAGCAGCATCGGGGTTAACTATGGCTACACCTTC.

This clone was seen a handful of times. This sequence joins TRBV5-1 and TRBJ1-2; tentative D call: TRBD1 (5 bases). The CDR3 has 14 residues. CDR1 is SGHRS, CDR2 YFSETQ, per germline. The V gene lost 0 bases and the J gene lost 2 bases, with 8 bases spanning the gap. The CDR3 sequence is CASSLGRVNYGYTF. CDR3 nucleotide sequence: TGCGCCAGCAGCTTGGGCAGGGTCAACTATGGCTACACCTTC.

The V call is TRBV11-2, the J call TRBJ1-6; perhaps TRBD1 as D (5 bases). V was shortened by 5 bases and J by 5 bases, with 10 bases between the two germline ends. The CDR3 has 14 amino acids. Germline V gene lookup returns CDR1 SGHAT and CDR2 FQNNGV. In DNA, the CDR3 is TGTGCCAGCAGCCCCCCGGGACATAATTCACCCCTCCACTTT. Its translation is CASSPPGHNSPLHF.

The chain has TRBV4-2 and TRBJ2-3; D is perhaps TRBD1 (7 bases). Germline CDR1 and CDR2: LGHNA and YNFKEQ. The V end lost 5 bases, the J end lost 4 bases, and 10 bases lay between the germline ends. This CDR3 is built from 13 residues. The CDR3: CASSGRGADTQYF. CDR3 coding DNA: TGTGCCAGCAGCGGCAGGGGGGCAGATACGCAGTATTTT.

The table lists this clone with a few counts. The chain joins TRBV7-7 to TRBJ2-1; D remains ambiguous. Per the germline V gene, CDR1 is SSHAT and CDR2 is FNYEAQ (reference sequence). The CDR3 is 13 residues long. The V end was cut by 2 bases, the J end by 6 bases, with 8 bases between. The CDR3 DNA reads TGTGCCAGCAGCTTATCTCCAGCCAATGAGCAGTTCTTC. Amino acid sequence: CASSLSPANEQFF.

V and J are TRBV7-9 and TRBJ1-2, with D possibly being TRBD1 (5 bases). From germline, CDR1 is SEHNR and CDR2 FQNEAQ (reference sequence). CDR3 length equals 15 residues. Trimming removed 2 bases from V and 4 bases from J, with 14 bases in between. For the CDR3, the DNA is TGTGCCAGCAGCTTAATCAGGGTCTTCATCTATGGCTACACCTTC. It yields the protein CASSLIRVFIYGYTF.

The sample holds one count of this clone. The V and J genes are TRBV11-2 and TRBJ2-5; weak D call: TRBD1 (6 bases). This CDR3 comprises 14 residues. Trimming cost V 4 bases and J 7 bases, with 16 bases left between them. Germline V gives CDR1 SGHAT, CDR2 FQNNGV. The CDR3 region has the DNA TGTGCCAGCAGCTCCGGGACACCCCTGGGGACCCAGTACTTC. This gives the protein CASSSGTPLGTQYF.